These 8 T cell receptor beta chains share one sample of origin, sequenced in a study of CD8+CD57+ T cells in acquired aplastic anemia. It was genomic DNA that served as the template for profiling TCR beta VDJ and CDR3. Using its own MiXCR run on the reads, TCRdb lists one record per CDR3 protein. The repertoire includes over 150,000 distinct CDR3 sequences, approximately 44% of them detected once, and 0.8% to 1.1% sits in the top ten. Sequencing used sorted CD4+, CD8+, or CD8+CD57+ T cells (not recorded which) from PBMCs. The receptors were sampled from a human donor in good health.

The CDR3 protein is CASSDGEQGNQPQHF. The CDR3 nucleotides read TGTGCCAGCAGTGATGGGGAGCAAGGCAATCAGCCCCAGCATTTT. The rearrangement links TRBV2 to TRBJ1-5, with D uncertain. CDR1 SNHLY and CDR2 FYNNEI come from the germline V gene. The CDR3 covers 15 residues. The germline V and J ends were trimmed by 3 bases and 2 bases, with 11 bases remaining between them.

The rearrangement joins TRBV7-2 to TRBJ1-2; the D is unclear. The CDR3 extends over 15 amino acids. From germline, CDR1 is SGHTA and CDR2 FQGNSA. Trimming removed 0 bases at V and 3 bases at J, with 11 bases between. CDR3 amino acids: CASSLAGEGYYGYTF. In DNA form, the CDR3 reads TGTGCCAGCAGCTTAGCTGGCGAGGGCTACTATGGCTACACCTTC. Based on the CDR3 plus reference TRBV7-2 and TRBJ1-2, the full variable domain is GAGVSQSPSNKVTEKGKDVELRCDPISGHTALYWYRQSLGQGLEFLIYFQGNSAPDKSGLPSDRFSAERTGGSVSTLTIQRTQQEDSAVYLCASSLAGEGYYGYTFGSGTRLTVV.

This chain joins TRBV15 and TRBJ2-3; a weak D match, TRBD1 (5 bases). There are 13 residues in the CDR3. Trimming removed 5 bases from V and 2 bases from J, with 8 bases in between. Germline CDR1 LNHNV, CDR2 YYDKDF (reference sequence). CDR3 loop: CATSQQDTDTQYF. The CDR3 DNA is TGTGCCACCAGCCAACAGGACACAGATACGCAGTATTTT.

Ten or more counts support this clonotype. This chain uses TRBV19 with TRBJ2-3; D could derive from TRBD1 or TRBD2 (5 bases each). Germline CDR1 is LNHDA and CDR2 is SQIVND (reference sequence). The CDR3 is 12 amino acids. The ends were cut back, 9 bases at V and 5 bases at J, with 12 bases in the middle. CDR3 sequence (DNA): TGTGCCAGCCTGGGACCGATAGATACGCAGTATTTT. It codes for CASLGPIDTQYF.

This clonotype was seen at least ten times. J is TRBJ1-1 and V is TRBV20-1; TRBD1 is a possible D gene (6 bases). The V and J ends lost 3 bases and 2 bases respectively, with 13 bases between them. The germline V gene encodes CDR1 DFQATT and CDR2 SNEGSKA (reference sequence). The CDR3 totals 14 residues. The DNA of the CDR3 is TGCAGTGCTAGTAGGGGGGCCTATAACACTGAAGCTTTCTTT. Translation gives CSASRGAYNTEAFF.

In its sample, this clonotype was seen a few times. This chain joins TRBV18 and TRBJ2-1; 15 positions match TRBD2. This CDR3 has 15 residues. The germline V gene encodes CDR1 KGHSH and CDR2 LQKENI. After removal of 3 bases from V and 6 bases from J, the junction contained 0 bases not matched to a gene. In nucleotides, the CDR3 is TGTGCCAGCTCACCGGGACTAGCGGGAGGCAATGAGCAGTTCTTC. Residues: CASSPGLAGGNEQFF.

This clonotype was counted ten times or more. DNA of the CDR3: TGTGCCAGCAGCCTTATAGCGGGGGTGAGCTCCTACAATGAGCAGTTCTTC. It yields the protein CASSLIAGVSSYNEQFF. The chain uses TRBV5-6 and TRBJ2-1; TRBD2 agrees at 9 bases. J gave up 0 bases and V 4 bases, and 8 bases lay outside the gene matches. The CDR3 totals 17 residues. Germline V lookup: CDR1 SGHDT, CDR2 YYEEEE.

V and J are TRBV20-1 and TRBJ2-7; 14 nucleotides align to TRBD2. The germline V gene encodes CDR1 DFQATT and CDR2 SNEGSKA (reference sequence). The CDR3 consists of 17 residues. Unmatched junction bases numbered 16, after V lost 5 bases and J lost 7 bases. The CDR3 nucleotides read TGCAGTGCTGCCCCCCAGACTAGCGGGAGGGGTTGGGGGGAGCAGTACTTC. Its translation is CSAAPQTSGRGWGEQYF.